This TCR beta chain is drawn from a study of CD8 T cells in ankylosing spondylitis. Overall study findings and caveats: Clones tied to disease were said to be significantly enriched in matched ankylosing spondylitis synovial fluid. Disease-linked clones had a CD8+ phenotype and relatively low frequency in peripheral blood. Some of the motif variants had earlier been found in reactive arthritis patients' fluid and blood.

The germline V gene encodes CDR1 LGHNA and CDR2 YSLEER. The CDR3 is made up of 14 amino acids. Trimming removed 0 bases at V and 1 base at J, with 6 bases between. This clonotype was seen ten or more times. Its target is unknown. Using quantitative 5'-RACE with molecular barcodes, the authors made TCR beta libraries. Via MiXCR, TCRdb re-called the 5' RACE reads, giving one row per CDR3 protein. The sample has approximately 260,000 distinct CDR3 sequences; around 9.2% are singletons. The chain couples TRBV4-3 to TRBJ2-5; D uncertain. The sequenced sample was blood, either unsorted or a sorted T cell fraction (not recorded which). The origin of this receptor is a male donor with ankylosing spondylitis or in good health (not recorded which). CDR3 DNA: TGCGCCAGCAGCCAAGATGTAGGCCAAGAGACCCAGTACTTC. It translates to CASSQDVGQETQYF.